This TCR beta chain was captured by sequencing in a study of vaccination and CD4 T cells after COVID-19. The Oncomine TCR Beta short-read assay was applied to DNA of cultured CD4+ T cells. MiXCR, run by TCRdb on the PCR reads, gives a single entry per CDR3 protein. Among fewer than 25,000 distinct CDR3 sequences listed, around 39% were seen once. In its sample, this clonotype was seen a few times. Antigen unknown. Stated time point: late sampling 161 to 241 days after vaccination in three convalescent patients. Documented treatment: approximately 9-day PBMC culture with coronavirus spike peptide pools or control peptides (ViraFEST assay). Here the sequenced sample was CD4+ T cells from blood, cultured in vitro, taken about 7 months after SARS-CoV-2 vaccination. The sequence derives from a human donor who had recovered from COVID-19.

In DNA, the CDR3 is TGTGCCAGCAGTGCTAGCACAGATACGCAGTATTTT. Its translation: CASSASTDTQYF. The chain carries TRBV25-1 and TRBJ2-3; D not resolved. The germline V and J ends were trimmed by 4 bases and 0 bases, with 2 bases remaining between them. CDR1 and CDR2 (germline): MGHDK, SYGVNS. This CDR3 comprises 12 residues.